Shown below are 28 T cell receptor beta chains from a single sample sequenced in a study of T-cell reconstitution after alpha-beta-depleted transplantation in children. TCRbeta library preparation incorporated unique molecular identifiers. From the PCR reads, TCRdb called clonotypes with MiXCR, one entry per CDR3 protein. The table has about 350,000 distinct CDR3 sequences, approximately 12% seen once. Source: PBMCs, taken from the stem cell graft. The receptor source for this set is a human donor who donated a stem cell graft to a child with Fanconi anemia.

V usage is TRBV6-2 or TRBV6-3 and J usage is TRBJ2-1, with 11 bases matching TRBD1. Unmatched junction bases numbered 3, after V lost 1 base and J lost 7 bases. The CDR3 is 15 residues long. Germline CDR1 reads MNHEY; CDR2 reads SVGEGT. CDR3 sequence (DNA): TGTGCCAGCAGTTACTGGGACAGGGGGTTAAATGAGCAGTTCTTC. As protein: CASSYWDRGLNEQFF.

The CDR3 DNA follows: TGCAGTGCGGAGACAGGGGGAGGGGATCAGCCCCAGCATTTT. Its translation: CSAETGGGDQPQHF. The chain is built from TRBV20-1 and TRBJ1-5; 9 bases are a match to TRBD1. With 6 bases clipped from V and 5 bases from J, the junction kept 8 bases outside the gene matches. Germline V gives CDR1 DFQATT, CDR2 SNEGSKA (reference sequence). The CDR3 is 14 amino acids.

V gene TRBV7-8 combines with J gene TRBJ2-1, with D perhaps matching TRBD2 (5 bases). The germline gives CDR1 SGHVS, CDR2 FQNEAQ. The CDR3 sequence is 14 residues long. Trimming took 5 bases from V and 9 from J, leaving 17 bases between them. Here the CDR3 reads CASSPSGWQAEQFF. CDR3 DNA: TGTGCCAGCAGCCCCTCGGGGTGGCAGGCTGAGCAGTTCTTC. Complete variable domain (other parts from reference TRBV7-8 and TRBJ2-1): GAGVSQSPRYKVAKRGQDVALRCDPISGHVSLFWYQQALGQGPEFLTYFQNEAQLDKSGLPSDRFFAERPEGSVSTLKIQRTQQEDSAVYLCASSPSGWQAEQFFGPGTRLTVL.

This clonotype appeared a few times. The chain carries TRBV5-1 and TRBJ2-5; TRBD1 agrees at 11 bases. The V segment lost 0 bases and the J segment 5 bases; nucleotides outside the gene matches: 6. Germline CDR1 reads SGHRS; CDR2 reads YFSETQ. This CDR3 is built from 16 residues. CDR3 sequence: CASSLAGTGGVETQYF. CDR3 in DNA: TGCGCCAGCAGCTTGGCAGGGACAGGGGGAGTTGAGACCCAGTACTTC.

This clonotype was observed a few times. The gene calls are TRBV7-6 and TRBJ2-2; TRBD2 might be the D (5 bases). Germline CDR1 SGHVS, CDR2 FNYEAQ. CDR3 length: 15 residues. The V and J ends lost 5 bases and 2 bases respectively, with 12 bases between them. CDR3 nucleotides: TGTGCCAGCAGCCAGGACTCTAGAAACACCGGGGAGCTGTTTTTT. Its protein product is CASSQDSRNTGELFF.

The V gene is TRBV27, the J gene TRBJ1-1; TRBD1 aligns across 8 bases. The CDR3 runs to 13 residues. Germline V gives CDR1 MNHEY, CDR2 SMNVEV (reference sequence). The J segment lost 4 bases and the V segment lost 6 bases, leaving 4 bases of the junction unmatched. The CDR3 loop reads CASRFTGGTEAFF. The CDR3 DNA is TGTGCCAGCAGGTTTACAGGGGGCACTGAAGCTTTCTTT.

This clonotype was observed many times. V is TRBV6-1 and J is TRBJ1-6; D is uncertain. The V gene lost 7 bases and the J gene lost 7 bases, with 8 bases spanning the gap. The CDR3 has 12 residues. Looked up from germline, CDR1 is MNHNS and CDR2 is SASEGT. This CDR3 reads CASTLQNSPLHF. The CDR3, as DNA: TGTGCCAGCACCTTACAGAATTCACCCCTCCACTTT.

The chain has TRBV6-5 and TRBJ1-6, with no clear D. Germline loops: CDR1 MNHEY, CDR2 SVGAGI. Trimming cost V 0 bases and J 9 bases, with 12 bases left between them. CDR3 length equals 15 residues. CDR3 amino acids: CASSYSKVEGSPLHF. In DNA, the CDR3 is TGTGCCAGCAGTTACTCAAAAGTCGAGGGTTCACCCCTCCACTTT.

CDR3 in DNA: TGTGCCAGCAGCCACCCAGGGAACACTGAAGCTTTCTTT. Its protein product is CASSHPGNTEAFF. The rearrangement joins TRBV12-3 or TRBV12-4 to TRBJ1-1; D remains ambiguous. This CDR3 has 13 residues. Trimming removed 6 bases from V and 1 base from J, with 9 bases in between.

This sequence joins TRBV5-1 and TRBJ1-4; 9 bases map to TRBD1. Germline CDR1 SGHRS, CDR2 YFSETQ. V shed 3 bases and J 8 bases; nucleotides not matched to a gene: 11. The CDR3 loop spans 16 amino acids. In DNA form, the CDR3 reads TGCGCCAGCAGCTCGCGACCGGGACAGGGCGAAGAAAAACTGTTTTTT. It yields the protein CASSSRPGQGEEKLFF.

This clonotype was counted a few times. Written as DNA, the CDR3 is TGCAGTTCCTCCCGGGGGGCCCCCTACAATGAGCAGTTCTTC. Its translation: CSSSRGAPYNEQFF. The chain links TRBV20-1 to TRBJ2-1; weak D call: TRBD2 (7 bases). The CDR3 length is 14 residues. The V gene lost 8 bases and the J gene lost 2 bases, with 16 bases spanning the gap. Germline V CDR1 and CDR2: DFQATT, SNEGSKA (reference sequence).

This clonotype was recorded many times. The chain couples TRBV29-1 to TRBJ2-1, with TRBD2 matching over 12 bases. Germline CDR1 SQVTM, CDR2 ANQGSEA. CDR3 length: 14 residues. V lost 7 bases to trimming and J lost 7 bases; unmatched junction nucleotides: 8. CDR3 in amino acids: CSAALAGGQNEQFF. The CDR3 coding sequence is TGCAGCGCCGCCCTAGCGGGGGGGCAGAATGAGCAGTTCTTC.

CDR3 loop: CASSLGRFTYGYTF. The CDR3 DNA reads TGCGCCAGCAGCTTGGGCAGGTTCACGTATGGCTACACCTTC. The genes are TRBV5-1 and TRBJ1-2; no clear D gene. The CDR3 is made up of 14 amino acids. Germline CDR1 SGHRS, CDR2 YFSETQ. Trimming removed 0 bases at V and 5 bases at J, with 11 bases between.

The chain joins TRBV4-3 to TRBJ1-1, with a weak D call TRBD1 (6 bases). Per germline, CDR1 LGHNA and CDR2 YSLEER. CDR3 length: 15 residues. V was trimmed by 0 bases and J by 5 bases, leaving 13 bases between them. CDR3 sequence (DNA): TGCGCCAGCAGCCAAGATAGGGGGGAAGTAACTGAAGCTTTCTTT. Translating it yields CASSQDRGEVTEAFF.

In its sample, this clonotype was seen many times. The chain is built from TRBV9 and TRBJ2-5; TRBD1 or TRBD2 may be the D gene (5 bases each). Deletions cut 4 bases from V and 5 bases from J, with 12 bases between. The CDR3 sequence is 13 residues long. Germline CDR1 is SGDLS and CDR2 is YYNGEE. The CDR3 DNA reads as TGTGCCAGCAGCTCCGGGACGACGGAGACCCAGTACTTC. Its protein product is CASSSGTTETQYF.

This clonotype was recorded at least ten times. The chain uses TRBV29-1 and TRBJ2-1; 12 nucleotides match TRBD1. Trimming took 6 bases from V and 5 from J; bases not matched to a gene: 2. The CDR3 length is 13 residues. The germline V gene encodes CDR1 SQVTM and CDR2 ANQGSEA. The CDR3 loop reads CSVGTGGNNEQFF. CDR3 sequence (DNA): TGCAGCGTCGGGACAGGGGGCAACAATGAGCAGTTCTTC.

This clonotype has only a few counts. This chain joins TRBV6-5 and TRBJ1-2, with a possible D match to TRBD1 (5 bases). In germline, CDR1 is MNHEY, CDR2 SVGAGI. The CDR3 has 12 residues. The germline V and J ends were trimmed by 7 bases and 4 bases, with 10 bases remaining between them. The CDR3 protein is CASTSGTYGYTF. For the CDR3, the DNA is TGTGCCAGCACATCCGGGACCTATGGCTACACCTTC.

This clonotype appeared many times. V is TRBV5-6 and J is TRBJ1-2, with TRBD1 as a possible D gene (6 bases). The CDR3 contains 13 residues. The germline V gene encodes CDR1 SGHDT and CDR2 YYEEEE. Trimming removed 1 base from V and 7 bases from J, with 11 bases in between. CDR3 bases: TGTGCCAGCAGCTTGTCCCCGGACAGTGGCTACACCTTC. It is translated as CASSLSPDSGYTF. The variable domain in full, with the rest retrieved from reference TRBV5-6 and TRBJ1-2, is DAGVTQSPTHLIKTRGQQVTLRCSPKSGHDTVSWYQQALGQGPQFIFQYYEEEERQRGNFPDRFSGHQFPNYSSELNVNALLLGDSALYLCASSLSPDSGYTFGSGTRLTVV.

V and J are TRBV4-2 and TRBJ2-2, with D tentatively TRBD1 (6 bases). Germline CDR1 is LGHNA and CDR2 is YNFKEQ. Trimming removed 6 bases from V and 1 base from J, with 12 bases in between. The CDR3 is made up of 15 amino acids. DNA of the CDR3: TGTGCCAGCAGACTTCGACAGGAGAACACCGGGGAGCTGTTTTTT. This sequence encodes CASRLRQENTGELFF.

The rearrangement joins TRBV13 to TRBJ1-1; possible D gene TRBD1, 6 bases. Germline V gives CDR1 PRHDT, CDR2 FYEKMQ (reference sequence). The CDR3 totals 15 residues. The germline V and J ends were trimmed by 3 bases and 4 bases, with 15 bases remaining between them. CDR3 amino acids: CASSFETGSGTEAFF. Here the CDR3 DNA reads TGTGCCAGCAGCTTCGAAACAGGGTCGGGCACTGAAGCTTTCTTT. Using reference TRBV13 and TRBJ1-1 for the parts outside the CDR3, the full variable domain is AAGVIQSPRHLIKEKRETATLKCYPIPRHDTVYWYQQGPGQDPQFLISFYEKMQSDKGSIPDRFSAQQFSDYHSELNMSSLELGDSALYFCASSFETGSGTEAFFGQGTRLTVV.

The V call is TRBV20-1, the J call TRBJ2-5, with a weak D call TRBD2 (5 bases). In germline, CDR1 is DFQATT, CDR2 SNEGSKA (reference sequence). The CDR3 extends over 12 amino acids. V gave up 3 bases and J gave up 4 bases, with 9 bases separating them. CDR3 in DNA: TGCAGTGCTAGGAGGGATGGAGAGACCCAGTACTTC. This gives the protein CSARRDGETQYF.

The V and J genes are TRBV24-1 and TRBJ2-1, with 7 bases lining up with TRBD1. This CDR3 has 16 residues. Germline assignment: CDR1 KGHDR and CDR2 SFDVKD. V lost 4 bases, J lost 3 bases, and 8 bases stayed unmatched. The DNA for the CDR3 is TGTGCCACCAGTGACTCCGGGACAGCTTTCTACAATGAGCAGTTCTTC. Translating it yields CATSDSGTAFYNEQFF.

The V and J genes are TRBV5-5 and TRBJ2-1; 7 nucleotides agree with TRBD1. This CDR3 spans 18 amino acids. Losses at the gene ends were 0 bases for V and 8 bases for J; bases not matched to a gene: 17. CDR1 and CDR2 (germline): SGHKS, YYEKEE (reference sequence). The CDR3 DNA reads as TGTGCCAGCAGCTTGGGGTTGGCCACAGGGGTAAATGTGGATGAGCAGTTCTTC. The encoded protein is CASSLGLATGVNVDEQFF.

This clonotype was seen more than once but under ten times. This sequence joins TRBV18 and TRBJ1-5; no firm D call. Trimming took off 6 bases at V and 9 bases at J, with 15 bases between the two ends. The CDR3 runs to 13 residues. Germline CDR1 is KGHSH and CDR2 is LQKENI. Here the CDR3 DNA reads TGTGCCAGCTCTCCTGACGCCCGCGGGCCCCAGCATTTT. Its protein product is CASSPDARGPQHF.

This clonotype has a count of ten or more. The chain joins TRBV10-3 to TRBJ2-7; maybe TRBD1 (6 bases). CDR3 size: 12 residues. The germline V gene has CDR1 ENHRY and CDR2 SYGVKD. The V end was cut by 5 bases, the J end by 5 bases, with 10 bases between. Here the CDR3 reads CAISSRGNEQYV. In nucleotides, the CDR3 is TGTGCCATCAGTTCCAGGGGTAACGAGCAGTACGTC.

This clonotype showed up many times. This sequence joins TRBV6-5 and TRBJ1-2, with 7 positions matching TRBD1. The V segment lost 2 bases and the J segment 8 bases; nucleotides outside the gene matches: 5. CDR1 and CDR2 from the germline V gene are MNHEY and SVGAGI. This CDR3 has 13 residues. The CDR3 loop is CASSYRQGGGYTF. CDR3 DNA sequence: TGTGCCAGCAGTTACAGGCAGGGGGGAGGCTACACCTTC.

In this sample, this clonotype turned up many times. V is TRBV5-1 and J is TRBJ2-1; 9 bases match TRBD1. Germline-derived CDR1 and CDR2 are SGHRS and YFSETQ. Trimming cost V 2 bases and J 7 bases; bases outside gene matches: 4. The CDR3 is made up of 14 amino acids. The DNA for the CDR3 is TGCGCCAGCAGCTTCGGGACAGGGAAAAATGAGCAGTTCTTC. Amino acids: CASSFGTGKNEQFF.

This clonotype was found a few times. The V and J genes are TRBV29-1 and TRBJ2-5; 12 bases line up with TRBD2. CDR1 and CDR2 from the germline V gene are SQVTM and ANQGSEA. This CDR3 is built from 14 residues. V shed 5 bases, J shed 5 bases, and the junction held 6 bases outside the gene matches. CDR3 bases: TGCAGCGTTTCCGGGACTAGCGGGTCGGAGACCCAGTACTTC. Translated: CSVSGTSGSETQYF.